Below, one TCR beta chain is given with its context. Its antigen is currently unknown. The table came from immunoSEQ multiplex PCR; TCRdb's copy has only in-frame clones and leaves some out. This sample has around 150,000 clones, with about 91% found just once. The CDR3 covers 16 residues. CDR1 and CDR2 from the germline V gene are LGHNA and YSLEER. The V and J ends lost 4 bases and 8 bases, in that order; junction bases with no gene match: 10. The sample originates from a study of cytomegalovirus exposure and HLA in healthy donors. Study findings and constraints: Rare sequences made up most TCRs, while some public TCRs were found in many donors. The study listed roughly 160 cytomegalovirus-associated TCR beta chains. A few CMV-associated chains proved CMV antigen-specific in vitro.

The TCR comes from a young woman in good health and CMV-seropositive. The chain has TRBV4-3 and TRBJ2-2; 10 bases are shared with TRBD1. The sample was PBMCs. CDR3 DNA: TGCGCCAGCAGCCTACCGGGACAGGGGAGGGAAGGGGAGCTGTTTTTT. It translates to CASSLPGQGREGELFF.